The 18 T cell receptor beta chains in this list originate from one sample, sequenced in a study of blood T cell repertoires in COVID-19 (dated by TCRdb to 2018 to 2020). The library was built by means of the immunoSEQ multiplex PCR assay. Drawn from immuneACCESS, this table holds only the in-frame rearrangements with V and J called that TCRdb kept. Clones are partly lost; checked studies trace under half to an unresolved V gene and leave the rest unexplained. This sample gives some 320,000 clones in total; 70% to 90% of them show up just once. The ten largest clones take up about 7% of the sample. Specimen: peripheral blood. These receptors came from a human donor in a cohort sampled during active COVID-19.

This rearrangement joins TRBV7-2 to TRBJ2-1; weak D call: TRBD1 (6 bases). From germline, CDR1 is SGHTA and CDR2 FQGNSA. V gave up 2 bases and J gave up 5 bases, with 13 bases separating them. The CDR3 has 15 amino acids. CDR3 loop: CASSLQGPGDNEQFF. The CDR3 nucleotides read TGTGCCAGCAGCTTACAGGGGCCGGGTGACAATGAGCAGTTCTTC. The full variable domain, its missing parts supplied by reference TRBV7-2 and TRBJ2-1, is GAGVSQSPSNKVTEKGKDVELRCDPISGHTALYWYRQSLGQGLEFLIYFQGNSAPDKSGLPSDRFSAERTGGSVSTLTIQRTQQEDSAVYLCASSLQGPGDNEQFFGPGTRLTVL.

CDR3 DNA: TGTGCCAGCCACCTCTCTTTGAGTAATGAGCAGTTCTTC. Translating gives CASHLSLSNEQFF. The V gene is TRBV5-8, the J gene TRBJ2-1; no clear D. This CDR3 has 13 amino acids. Trimming cost V 7 bases and J 7 bases, with 15 bases left between them. Germline V gene sequence: CDR1 SGHTS, CDR2 YDEGEE. Combining the CDR3 with reference TRBV5-8 and TRBJ2-1 gives the whole variable domain EAGVTQSPTHLIKTRGQQATLRCSPISGHTSVYWYQQALGLGLQFLLWYDEGEERNRGNFPPRFSGRQFPNYSSELNVNALELEDSALYLCASHLSLSNEQFFGPGTRLTVL.

J is TRBJ2-3 and V is TRBV19; a weak D match, TRBD1 (6 bases). The CDR3 is made up of 14 amino acids. V was pared by 10 bases and J by 2 bases, with 16 bases between. CDR1 is LNHDA and CDR2 is SQIVND in the germline V gene (reference sequence). In DNA form, the CDR3 reads TGTGCCACACGGGACACAGAATTCACAGATACGCAGTATTTT. It yields the protein CATRDTEFTDTQYF.

The J gene is TRBJ1-2, the V gene TRBV12-3 or TRBV12-4; maybe TRBD1 (6 bases). This CDR3 comprises 13 residues. V was pared by 5 bases and J by 6 bases, with 13 bases between. The CDR3: CASSTTYRDGYTF. CDR3 coding DNA: TGTGCCAGCAGTACAACTTACAGGGATGGCTACACCTTC.

This chain connects TRBV6-5 to TRBJ1-5; D is unclear. From germline, CDR1 is MNHEY and CDR2 SVGAGI. The CDR3 length is 13 residues. V was shortened by 4 bases and J by 0 bases, with 4 bases between the two germline ends. The CDR3 region is CASSSVSNQPQHF. CDR3 coding DNA: TGTGCCAGCAGTTCGGTTAGCAATCAGCCCCAGCATTTT.

V gene TRBV5-1 combines with J gene TRBJ2-7, with D possibly being TRBD1 (5 bases). Germline values: CDR1 SGHRS, CDR2 YFSETQ. V was trimmed by 4 bases and J by 3 bases, leaving 14 bases between them. This CDR3 is 14 amino acids long. The CDR3: CASSPGHHDYEQYF. The CDR3 DNA follows: TGCGCCAGCAGCCCAGGACATCACGACTACGAGCAGTACTTC.

This clone has a single count. This chain links TRBV2 with TRBJ2-1; TRBD2 might be the D (6 bases). Deletions cut 7 bases from V and 1 base from J, with 11 bases between. CDR1 SNHLY and CDR2 FYNNEI come from the germline V gene. The CDR3 spans 14 residues. The CDR3 DNA sequence: TGTGCCAGCAAGCCAGGGACTTCCTACAATGAGCAGTTCTTC. Translated: CASKPGTSYNEQFF.

The rearrangement links TRBV5-6 to TRBJ1-1; D perhaps matches TRBD1 (5 bases). CDR3 length: 16 amino acids. V lost 1 base and J lost 0, with 13 bases in between. The germline V gene has CDR1 SGHDT and CDR2 YYEEEE. The DNA for the CDR3 is TGTGCCAGCAGCTTGTATCGACAGACCATGAACACTGAAGCTTTCTTT. Amino acids: CASSLYRQTMNTEAFF.

The chain carries TRBV9 and TRBJ2-7; 13 bases are a match to TRBD2. CDR1 is SGDLS and CDR2 is YYNGEE in the germline V gene. Trimming at V came to 4 bases and at J to 3 bases, leaving 7 bases not matched to a gene. There are 16 residues in the CDR3. CDR3 nucleotide sequence: TGTGCCAGCAGCTATGGACTAGCGGGAGTAGTCTACGAGCAGTACTTC. Protein sequence: CASSYGLAGVVYEQYF.

J is TRBJ1-5 and V is TRBV6-5; the match to TRBD1 covers 9 bases. V shed 4 bases and J 7 bases; nucleotides not matched to a gene: 8. CDR3 length: 15 amino acids. Germline-derived CDR1 and CDR2 are MNHEY and SVGAGI. In DNA form, the CDR3 reads TGTGCCAGCAGTTCCACAGGGGGCGCTGGACAGCCCCAGCATTTT. Encoded protein: CASSSTGGAGQPQHF.

This clone came up once. The chain is built from TRBV7-9 and TRBJ2-2; a weak D match, TRBD1 (6 bases). With 5 bases removed from V and 5 bases from J, the gap between germline ends came to 9 bases. The germline CDR1 and CDR2 sequences are SEHNR and FQNEAQ (reference sequence). The CDR3 extends over 13 amino acids. The CDR3: CASSTGTTGELFF. DNA for the CDR3: TGTGCCAGCAGCACCGGGACAACCGGGGAGCTGTTTTTT.

This chain links TRBV29-1 with TRBJ1-5; D unclear. The CDR3 sequence is 13 residues long. CDR1 and CDR2 (germline): SQVTM, ANQGSEA. V was cut by 5 bases and J by 4 bases, with 12 bases left in between. The CDR3 nucleotides are TGCAGCGTTAGCACAGAAAGGAATCAGCCCCAGCATTTT. Its protein is CSVSTERNQPQHF.

The chain joins TRBV11-3 to TRBJ2-3, with 10 bases that match TRBD2. Germline loops: CDR1 SGHNT, CDR2 YENEEA. J lost 1 base, V lost 0 bases, and 4 bases had no gene match. The CDR3 covers 17 residues. CDR3 sequence reads: CASSLDRLAGGTDTQYF. CDR3 DNA sequence: TGTGCCAGCAGCTTAGATAGGCTAGCGGGGGGCACAGATACGCAGTATTTT.

The chain recombines TRBV7-9 with TRBJ1-1; 7 bases fit TRBD1. CDR1 and CDR2 from the germline V gene are SEHNR and FQNEAQ (reference sequence). The V and J ends lost 1 base and 9 bases, in that order; junction bases with no gene match: 2. The CDR3 covers 12 residues. The CDR3 nucleotides read TGTGCCAGCAGCTTAGAGAGGGGGCAAGCTTTCTTT. Translation gives CASSLERGQAFF. The variable domain in full, completed from reference TRBV7-9 and TRBJ1-1, reads DTGVSQNPRHKITKRGQNVTFRCDPISEHNRLYWYRQTLGQGPEFLTYFQNEAQLEKSRLLSDRFSAERPKGSFSTLEIQRTEQGDSAMYLCASSLERGQAFFGQGTRLTVV.

Only a few counts were recorded for this clone. The rearrangement uses TRBV12-3 or TRBV12-4 and TRBJ1-5; D is possibly TRBD1 (5 bases). This CDR3 has 13 amino acids. The V and J ends lost 3 bases and 5 bases respectively, with 8 bases between them. CDR3 DNA: TGTGCCAGCAGTTTCAGGGAAGATCAGCCCCAGCATTTT. Amino acids: CASSFREDQPQHF.

Worth noting for this clone: Other DNA sequences of this sample code for an identical CDR3. The CDR3 is CSVVQGNTEAFF. The CDR3 coding sequence is TGCAGCGTGGTTCAGGGGAACACTGAAGCTTTCTTT. The genes are TRBV29-1 and TRBJ1-1, with a tentative D call TRBD1 (5 bases). The V end was cut by 6 bases, the J end by 1 base, with 9 bases between. Per germline, CDR1 SQVTM and CDR2 ANQGSEA. The CDR3 extends over 12 amino acids.

This chain joins TRBV19 and TRBJ2-1, with 10 bases fitting TRBD1. Trimming took 5 bases from V and 7 from J; bases not matched to a gene: 8. The length of the CDR3 is 15 residues. Looked up from germline, CDR1 is LNHDA and CDR2 is SQIVND (reference sequence). Written as DNA, the CDR3 is TGTGCCAGTAGTGGGGGACAGGGGATTTGGAATGAGCAGTTCTTC. Protein sequence: CASSGGQGIWNEQFF.

The chain employs TRBV15 and TRBJ1-1; tentative D call: TRBD1 (5 bases). Germline V CDR1 and CDR2: LNHNV, YYDKDF (reference sequence). The CDR3 has 14 residues. The V end lost 1 base, the J end lost 3 bases, and 9 bases lay between the germline ends. CDR3 sequence reads: CATSRVGGYTEAFF. The CDR3 DNA follows: TGTGCCACCAGCAGAGTGGGGGGTTACACTGAAGCTTTCTTT.